This paragraph covers one T cell receptor (beta chain) sequence. Positively selected for CCR7, the CD45RO-negative cells used as naive CD8 cells excluded terminally differentiated effector memory CD45RA+ cells. This record belongs to a study of shared clonotypes between healthy human individuals. Data came from immunoSEQ multiplex PCR; TCRdb stores just in-frame clones and leaves some out. Altogether around 610,000 clones are present, about 95% being singletons, with the ten largest covering about 0.12%. This receptor was identified in a woman aged 25 to 39 in good health. The sample comprised naive CD8+ T cells sorted from blood.

CDR3 DNA sequence: TGTGCCAGCAGCCTAAGACTAGCGGGGGCCTCTAGCACAGATACGCAGTATTTT. Amino acids: CASSLRLAGASSTDTQYF. The genes are TRBV13 and TRBJ2-3; 12 nucleotides agree with TRBD2. Germline-derived CDR1 and CDR2 are PRHDT and FYEKMQ (reference sequence). Germline trimming cut 5 bases from V and 0 bases from J; bases unmatched to any gene: 9. The CDR3 sequence is 18 residues long. The full variable domain, its missing parts supplied by reference TRBV13 and TRBJ2-3, is AAGVIQSPRHLIKEKRETATLKCYPIPRHDTVYWYQQGPGQDPQFLISFYEKMQSDKGSIPDRFSAQQFSDYHSELNMSSLELGDSALYFCASSLRLAGASSTDTQYFGPGTRLTVL.